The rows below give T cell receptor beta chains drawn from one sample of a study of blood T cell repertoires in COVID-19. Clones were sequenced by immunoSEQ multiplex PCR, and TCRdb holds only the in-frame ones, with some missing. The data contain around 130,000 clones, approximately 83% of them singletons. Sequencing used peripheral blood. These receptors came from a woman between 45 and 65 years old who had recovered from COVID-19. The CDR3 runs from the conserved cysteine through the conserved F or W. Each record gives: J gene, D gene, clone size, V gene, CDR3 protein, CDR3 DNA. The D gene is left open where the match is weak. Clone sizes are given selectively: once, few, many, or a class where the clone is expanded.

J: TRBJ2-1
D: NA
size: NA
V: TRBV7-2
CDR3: CASSPTVRLGGNEQFF
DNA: TGTGCCAGCAGCCCAACAGTCCGTCTTGGGGGGAATGAGCAGTTCTTC

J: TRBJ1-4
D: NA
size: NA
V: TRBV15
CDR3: CATSKGGSKRINEKLFF
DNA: TGTGCCACCAGCAAGGGAGGCTCAAAACGGATAAATGAAAAACTGTTTTTT

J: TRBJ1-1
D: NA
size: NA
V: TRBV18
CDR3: CASSLTENTEAFF
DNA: TGTGCCAGCTCACTGACAGAGAACACTGAAGCTTTCTTT

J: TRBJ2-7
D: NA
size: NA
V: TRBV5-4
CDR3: CASSSQYEQYF
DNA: TGTGCCAGCAGCTCGCAGTACGAGCAGTACTTC

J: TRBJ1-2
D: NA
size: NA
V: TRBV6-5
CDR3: CASVRRPADGYTF
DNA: TGTGCCAGCGTTAGGCGCCCGGCGGATGGCTACACCTTC

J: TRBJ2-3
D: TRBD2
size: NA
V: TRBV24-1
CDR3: CATSDSGGVRDTQYF
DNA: TGTGCCACCAGTGATTCGGGGGGAGTAAGGGATACGCAGTATTTT

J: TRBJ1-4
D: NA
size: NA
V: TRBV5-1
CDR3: CASSLSGSYEKLFF
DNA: TGCGCCAGCAGCCTCTCCGGGTCCTACGAAAAACTGTTTTTT

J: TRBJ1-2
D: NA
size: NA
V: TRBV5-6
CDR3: CASSSVDSLGYTF
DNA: TGTGCCAGCAGCTCTGTGGACAGCCTAGGCTACACCTTC

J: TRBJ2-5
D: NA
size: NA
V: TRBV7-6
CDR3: CASSLVASETQYF
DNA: TGTGCCAGCAGCTTAGTCGCGAGTGAGACCCAGTACTTC

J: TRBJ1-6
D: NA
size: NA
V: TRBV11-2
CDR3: CASSLDSFNSPLHF
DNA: TGTGCCAGCAGCCTGGACAGCTTCAATTCACCCCTCCACTTT

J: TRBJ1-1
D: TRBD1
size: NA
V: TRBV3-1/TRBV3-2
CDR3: CASSLPGQARTEAFF
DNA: TGTGCCAGCAGCCTCCCGGGACAGGCCCGAACTGAAGCTTTCTTT

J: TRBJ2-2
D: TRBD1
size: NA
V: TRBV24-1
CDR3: CATRKQGVGELFF
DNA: TGTGCCACCAGGAAGCAGGGGGTCGGGGAGCTGTTTTTT

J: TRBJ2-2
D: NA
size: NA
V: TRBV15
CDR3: CATSGPNTGELFF
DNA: TGTGCCACCAGCGGGCCGAACACCGGGGAGCTGTTTTTT

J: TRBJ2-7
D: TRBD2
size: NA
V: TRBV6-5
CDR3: CASVRVAGGEQYF
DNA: TGTGCCAGCGTTAGGGTCGCCGGGGGGGAACAGTACTTC

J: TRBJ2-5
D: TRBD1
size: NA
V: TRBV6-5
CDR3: CASPPGQGFQETQYF
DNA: TGTGCCAGCCCTCCGGGACAGGGCTTCCAAGAGACCCAGTACTTC

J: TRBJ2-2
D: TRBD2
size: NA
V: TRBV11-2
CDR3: CASSWDYSTGELFF
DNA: TGTGCCAGCAGCTGGGACTATTCCACCGGGGAGCTGTTTTTT

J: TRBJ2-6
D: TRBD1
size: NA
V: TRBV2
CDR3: CASSTGGFWSGANVLTF
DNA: TGTGCCAGCAGTACAGGGGGCTTTTGGTCTGGGGCCAACGTCCTGACTTTC

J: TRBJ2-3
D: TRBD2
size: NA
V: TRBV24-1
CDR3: CATSETGTSDTDTQYF
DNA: TGTGCCACCAGTGAAACCGGGACTAGCGACACAGATACGCAGTATTTT

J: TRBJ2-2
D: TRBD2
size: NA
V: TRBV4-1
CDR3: CASSQVLAGSNTGELFF
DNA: TGCGCCAGCAGCCAAGTGCTAGCGGGATCGAACACCGGGGAGCTGTTTTTT

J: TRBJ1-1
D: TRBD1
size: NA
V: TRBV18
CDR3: CASSPITGGPSEAFF
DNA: TGTGCCAGCTCACCGATCACAGGGGGGCCCTCTGAAGCTTTCTTT

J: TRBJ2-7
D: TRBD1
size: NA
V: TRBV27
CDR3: CASRSTGTGYYEQYF
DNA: TGTGCCAGCAGGTCAACCGGGACAGGGTACTACGAGCAGTACTTC

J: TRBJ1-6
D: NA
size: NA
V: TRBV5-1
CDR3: CASSLEVGGSSPLHF
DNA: TGCGCCAGCAGCTTGGAGGTTGGAGGGAGTTCACCCCTCCACTTT

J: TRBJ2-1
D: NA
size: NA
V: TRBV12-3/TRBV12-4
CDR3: CASSSLEQNEQFF
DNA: TGTGCCAGCAGTTCCCTAGAGCAGAATGAGCAGTTCTTC

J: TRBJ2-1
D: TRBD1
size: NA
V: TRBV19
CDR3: CASSTTGGSREQFF
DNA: TGTGCCAGTAGTACGACAGGGGGCTCGAGAGAGCAGTTCTTC

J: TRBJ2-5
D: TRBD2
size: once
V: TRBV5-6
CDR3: CASSLTSGGETQYF
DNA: TGTGCCAGCAGCTTGACTAGCGGGGGTGAGACCCAGTACTTC

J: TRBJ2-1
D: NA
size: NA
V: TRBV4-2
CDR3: CASSQQGVGQGYNEQFF
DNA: TGTGCCAGCAGCCAGCAAGGGGTCGGGCAGGGATACAATGAGCAGTTCTTC

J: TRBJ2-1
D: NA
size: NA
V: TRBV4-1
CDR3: CASSQDNGGSYNEQFF
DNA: TGCGCCAGCAGCCAAGACAACGGGGGCTCCTACAATGAGCAGTTCTTC

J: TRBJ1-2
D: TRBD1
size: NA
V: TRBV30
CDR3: CAWRGTGRAGGYTF
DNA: TGTGCCTGGAGGGGGACAGGCAGGGCGGGAGGCTACACCTTC

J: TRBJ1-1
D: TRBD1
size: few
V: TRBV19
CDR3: CASKGQFNTEAFF
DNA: TGTGCCAGTAAGGGACAGTTTAACACTGAAGCTTTCTTT

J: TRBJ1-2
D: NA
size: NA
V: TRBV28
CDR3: CASSLRGGAHGYTF
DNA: TGTGCCAGCAGTTTACGTGGGGGGGCGCACGGCTACACCTTC

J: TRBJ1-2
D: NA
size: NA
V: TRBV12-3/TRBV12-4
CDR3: CASSYPLASGYTF
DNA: TGTGCCAGCAGTTACCCTTTAGCGTCGGGCTACACCTTC

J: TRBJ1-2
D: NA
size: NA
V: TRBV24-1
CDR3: CATSDPGERHGYTF
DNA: TGTGCCACCAGTGATCCTGGGGAGAGGCATGGCTACACCTTC

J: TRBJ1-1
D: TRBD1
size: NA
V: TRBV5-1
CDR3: CASSFLTPTGGTEAFF
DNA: TGCGCCAGCAGCTTCCTAACTCCGACAGGGGGCACTGAAGCTTTCTTT

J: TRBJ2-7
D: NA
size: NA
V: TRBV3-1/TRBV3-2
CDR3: CASSLDPSYEQYF
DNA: TGTGCCAGCAGTCTAGATCCCTCCTACGAGCAGTACTTC

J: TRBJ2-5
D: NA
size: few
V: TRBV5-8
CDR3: CATARGRGQETQYF
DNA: TGTGCCACCGCCAGGGGAAGGGGCCAAGAGACCCAGTACTTC

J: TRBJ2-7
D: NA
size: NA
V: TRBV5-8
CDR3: CASSLEAIGFDEQYF
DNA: TGTGCCAGCAGCTTGGAGGCTATCGGGTTCGACGAGCAGTACTTC

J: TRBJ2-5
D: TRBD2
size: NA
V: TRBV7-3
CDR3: CASSSSGADETQYF
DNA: TGTGCCAGCAGCTCCAGCGGGGCTGACGAGACCCAGTACTTC

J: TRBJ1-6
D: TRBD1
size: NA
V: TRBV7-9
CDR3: CASSYDRGGSPLHF
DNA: TGTGCCAGCAGCTACGACAGGGGGGGCTCACCCCTCCACTTT

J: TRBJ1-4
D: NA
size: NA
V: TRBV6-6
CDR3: CASSYGGGAREKLFF
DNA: TGTGCCAGCAGTTACGGTGGGGGCGCGAGAGAAAAACTGTTTTTT

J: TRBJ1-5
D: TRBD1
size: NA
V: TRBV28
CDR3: CASRAGGWSNQPQHF
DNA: TGTGCCAGCAGAGCAGGGGGCTGGAGCAATCAGCCCCAGCATTTT

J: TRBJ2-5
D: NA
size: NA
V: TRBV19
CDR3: CASTSPQETQYF
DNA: TGTGCCAGTACTTCCCCGCAAGAGACCCAGTACTTC

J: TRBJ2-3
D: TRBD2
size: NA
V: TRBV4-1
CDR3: CASSQEASGSADTQYF
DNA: TGCGCCAGCAGCCAAGAAGCTAGCGGGAGTGCAGATACGCAGTATTTT